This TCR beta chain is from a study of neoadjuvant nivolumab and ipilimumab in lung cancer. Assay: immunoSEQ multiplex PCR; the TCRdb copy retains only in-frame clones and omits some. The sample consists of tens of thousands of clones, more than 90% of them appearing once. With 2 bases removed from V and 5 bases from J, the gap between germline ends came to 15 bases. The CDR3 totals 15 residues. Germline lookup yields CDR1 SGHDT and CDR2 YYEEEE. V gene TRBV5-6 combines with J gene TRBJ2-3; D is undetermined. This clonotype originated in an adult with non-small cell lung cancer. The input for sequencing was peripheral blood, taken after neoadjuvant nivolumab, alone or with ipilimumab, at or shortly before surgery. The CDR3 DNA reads TGTGCCAGCAGCTTCACGACCGATGGAGAAGATACGCAGTATTTT. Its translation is CASSFTTDGEDTQYF.